This TCR beta chain was recorded in a study of OX40 agonist ivuxolimab in advanced cancers. The overall study: At doses from 0.01 to 10 mg/kg, patients were given intravenous ivuxolimab every 2 weeks. Three patients responded partially, comprising one with hepatocellular carcinoma and two with cutaneous melanoma.

This clone has just a few counts. Its antigen is not identified. General study findings and limits: Clonal expansion from baseline to week 6 occurred in both CD4+ and CD8+ T cells.

Sequencing was performed with immunoSEQ multiplex PCR; in TCRdb, only in-frame clones are kept and a portion is missing. The sample includes tens of thousands of clones, roughly 80% of them seen just once. V was clipped by 3 bases and J by 4 bases, with 3 bases between them. Germline CDR1 is SNHLY and CDR2 is FYNNEI. There are 12 residues in the CDR3. This chain joins TRBV2 and TRBJ2-2; D gene unclear. The receptor's source is an adult with an advanced solid tumor such as melanoma, head and neck, liver or kidney cancer. The sample consisted of CD4+ or CD8+ T cells sorted from blood, taken in a trial of the OX40 agonist ivuxolimab. In DNA, the CDR3 is TGTGCCAGCAGTGAGAGCACCGGGGAGCTGTTTTTT. Protein: CASSESTGELFF.